The present entry profiles one T cell receptor beta chain with its context. This sample stems from a study of blood T cell repertoires in COVID-19. Across the study: T cells, B-cell-depleted T cells, or PBMCs supplied cDNA or gDNA.

The CDR3 is 15 amino acids. Per germline, CDR1 SGHAT and CDR2 FQNNGV. V was trimmed by 5 bases and J by 2 bases, leaving 15 bases between them. Per the original methods: Scientists estimated how many nucleated cells there were by amplifying reference gene primers. Assay: immunoSEQ multiplex PCR; the TCRdb copy retains only in-frame clones and omits some. Clone size and the V and J calls come from that table; the DNA yielded D and trimming. This table has approximately 230,000 clones, 75% to 90% appearing once. Individuals aged about 18 to 90 years were recruited from 24 US areas. Participants had their cohort set by participant-reported clinical history.

Sequenced sample: PBMCs or T cells enriched from blood (not recorded which). The V call is TRBV11-2, the J call TRBJ2-5; possible D gene TRBD2, 6 bases. The clonotype comes from a woman aged 30 to 39 with acute COVID-19. This CDR3 reads CASSLNPGVQETQYF. For the CDR3, the DNA is TGTGCCAGCAGCCTTAATCCGGGAGTACAAGAGACCCAGTACTTC.